These T cell receptor beta chains were read from a single sample in a study of OX40 agonist ivuxolimab in advanced cancers. Sequenced by immunoSEQ multiplex PCR; TCRdb stores in-frame clones only, minus some. The data contain about 22,000 clones, approximately 84% of them singletons. The sequenced sample was CD4+ or CD8+ T cells sorted from blood, obtained in a trial of the OX40 agonist ivuxolimab. Receptor source: an adult with an advanced solid tumor such as melanoma, head and neck, liver or kidney cancer. Each CDR3 is given with its conserved first and last residue. D genes are given only for firm matches. Clone size appears in some rows only: once, few, many, or a class for an expanded clone.

J	D	size	V	DNA	CDR3
TRBJ2-2	TRBD1	once	TRBV29-1	TGCAGCGCCACCGGGACAGGCTATACCGGGGAGCTGTTTTTT	CSATGTGYTGELFF
TRBJ2-7	.	once	TRBV7-2	TGTGCCAGCAGCTCTAGGTTAGCCTACGAGCAGTACTTC	CASSSRLAYEQYF
TRBJ2-1	.	few	TRBV9	TGTGCCAGCAGCGTAGGGGTAGCGGTCTCCTACAATGAGCAGTTCTTC	CASSVGVAVSYNEQFF
TRBJ2-1	.	.	TRBV5-1	TGCGCCAGCAGCCTGGGGAGAGGCTATGAGCAGTTCTTC	CASSLGRGYEQFF
TRBJ2-2	.	.	TRBV2	TGTGCCAGCAGTGCCTCGGTTTCGAACACCGGGGAGCTGTTTTTT	CASSASVSNTGELFF
TRBJ2-7	.	once	TRBV4-1	TGCGCCAGCAGCCAAGGAAGAAGCGCGACCTACGAGCAGTACTTC	CASSQGRSATYEQYF
TRBJ2-7	TRBD1	.	TRBV27	TGTGCCAGCAGTCTGACAGGGGGCACCTACGAGCAGTACTTC	CASSLTGGTYEQYF
TRBJ2-3	TRBD1	.	TRBV5-1	TGCGCCAGCACCTTGGGAGAACAGGGGGCAGATACGCAGTATTTT	CASTLGEQGADTQYF
TRBJ2-7	.	.	TRBV12-1	TGTGCCAGCACCCGACTAGCGGGAACCCGCTACGAGCAGTACTTC	CASTRLAGTRYEQYF
TRBJ1-5	.	.	TRBV4-1	TGCGCCAGCAGCCAAGGGGGACATCTAAACGCTTATAGCAATCAGCCCCAGCATTTT	CASSQGGHLNAYSNQPQHF
TRBJ2-1	.	once	TRBV4-1	TGCGCCAGCAGCCAAGATAGCCCCCTAGCGCACACCTACAATGAGCAGTTCTTC	CASSQDSPLAHTYNEQFF
TRBJ2-3	.	.	TRBV6-1	TGTGCCAGTGACCTCGGGAGTGGGTTAGATACGCAGTATTTT	CASDLGSGLDTQYF
TRBJ1-2	.	.	TRBV15	TGTGCCACCAGCTTTAGGGAGGGGAAGGGAGCGGATGGCTACACCTTC	CATSFREGKGADGYTF
TRBJ2-7	.	.	TRBV2	TGTGCCACTGCCGGGACATTGACCTACGAGCAGTACTTC	CATAGTLTYEQYF
TRBJ2-7	TRBD1	once	TRBV28	TGTGCCAGCAGTTTAGGGGGACAGGGCTACGAGCAGTACTTC	CASSLGGQGYEQYF
TRBJ2-1	TRBD2	.	TRBV29-1	TGCAGCGTTGACGGGTCGGGAGGGATGTATGAGCAGTTCTTC	CSVDGSGGMYEQFF
TRBJ2-7	TRBD1	.	TRBV25-1	TGTGCCAGCACTCCTAGGGACAGGGGAAGTTGGGAGCAGTACTTC	CASTPRDRGSWEQYF
TRBJ2-7	TRBD2	.	TRBV7-8	TGTGCCAGCAGCATAAAGCGGGAGTTCTACGAGCAGTACTTC	CASSIKREFYEQYF
TRBJ2-7	TRBD1	.	TRBV6-5	TGTGCCAGCAGTTACTGGGGACAGAGCTCCTACGAGCAGTACTTC	CASSYWGQSSYEQYF
TRBJ2-1	.	.	TRBV28	TGTGCCAGCAGTTTGACTATCCACTACAATGGGCAGTTCTTC	CASSLTIHYNGQFF
TRBJ2-6	TRBD1	.	TRBV7-9	TGTGCCAGCAGCGGCAGGACAGGGCCCTCTGGGGCCAACGTCCTGACTTTC	CASSGRTGPSGANVLTF
TRBJ1-6	.	.	TRBV2	TGTGCCAGCGTGACGGATAATTCACCCCTCCACTTT	CASVTDNSPLHF
TRBJ1-4	.	.	TRBV11-2	TGTGCCAGCAGTCAAGAACTCGGGACAACTAATGAAAAACTGTTTTTT	CASSQELGTTNEKLFF
TRBJ2-4	TRBD2	once	TRBV19	TGTGCCAGTGGATCGGGACTAGCGGGAGGAAAGGCCAAAAACATTCAGTACTTC	CASGSGLAGGKAKNIQYF
TRBJ2-1	.	.	TRBV4-1	TGCGCCAGCAGCCAAGATCGGGGGAACTACAATGAGCAGTTCTTC	CASSQDRGNYNEQFF
TRBJ2-6	.	.	TRBV4-1	TGCGCCAGCAGCCAGCCTTTTGGGGCCAACGTCCTGACTTTC	CASSQPFGANVLTF
TRBJ1-5	.	.	TRBV6-5	TGTGCCAGCAGTTTAGGACACCTCAATCAGCCCCAGCATTTT	CASSLGHLNQPQHF
TRBJ1-1	.	.	TRBV11-2	TGTGCCAGCAGCCCAAAGGCGTCTGGTGAAGCTTTCTTT	CASSPKASGEAFF
TRBJ2-5	.	.	TRBV30	TGTGCCTGGAGTGTCGGTCGCGGGGAGACCCAGTACTTC	CAWSVGRGETQYF
TRBJ2-1	.	once	TRBV6-5	TGTGCCAGCAGTTTCACGGTAGCGGTCTACAATGAGCAGTTCTTC	CASSFTVAVYNEQFF
TRBJ2-3	.	.	TRBV15	TGTGCCACCAGCAGAGAGAGGGCGGGCGGCACAGATACGCAGTATTTT	CATSRERAGGTDTQYF
TRBJ1-1	TRBD1	once	TRBV6-5	TGTGCCAGCAGTCCCGGGACAGGGGGCGGGACTGAAGCTTTCTTT	CASSPGTGGGTEAFF
TRBJ1-1	.	.	TRBV25-1	TGTGCCAGCAGTGAAAGGATGAAGGATGAAGCTTTCTTT	CASSERMKDEAFF
TRBJ2-7	.	few	TRBV6-1	TGTGCCACCAATCGCTACGAGCAGTACTTC	CATNRYEQYF
TRBJ2-7	TRBD2	.	TRBV4-1	TGCGCCAGCAGCCAGGTTACTAGCGGGTACTACGAGCAGTACTTC	CASSQVTSGYYEQYF
TRBJ2-3	TRBD1	.	TRBV7-9	TGTGCCGGGGGACAGTCCAGGGCAGATACGCAGTATTTT	CAGGQSRADTQYF
TRBJ1-5	.	.	TRBV7-9	TGTGCCAGCAGCTTAGCTGGAATCGAGGATCAGCCCCAGCATTTT	CASSLAGIEDQPQHF
TRBJ2-7	TRBD1	.	TRBV28	TGTGCCAGCAGCAACCAACCGGGACAGGCCCTCGAGCAGTACTTC	CASSNQPGQALEQYF
TRBJ2-7	.	.	TRBV15	TGTGCCACCAGCAACGGAGACTCCTACGAGCAGTACTTC	CATSNGDSYEQYF
TRBJ1-4	TRBD1	.	TRBV27	TGTGCCAGCAGGGGCTCAGGGGGCAGGGGGGAAAAACTGTTTTTT	CASRGSGGRGEKLFF
TRBJ2-3	.	.	TRBV25-1	TGTGCCAGCAGTGATCGCAACACAGATACGCAGTATTTT	CASSDRNTDTQYF
TRBJ2-1	.	.	TRBV28	TGTGCCAGCAGTTTTGAGGCAGGGCGAACCAATGAGCAGTTCTTC	CASSFEAGRTNEQFF
TRBJ1-1	.	.	TRBV6-1	TGTGCCAGCAGTGTCGCGGGTCACACTGAAGCTTTCTTT	CASSVAGHTEAFF